A single TCR beta chain is shown here with its context. The antigen is undetermined. Documented time point: recipient sample about 28 days before transplant, after cytoreduction. Blood collection times were about day -28 and days 30, 100, 180 posttransplant. Germline loops: CDR1 MNHEY, CDR2 SVGAGI. Trimming removed 0 bases from V and 0 bases from J, with 9 bases in between. There are 15 residues in the CDR3. This entry is derived from a study of T cell clonotyping in hematopoietic cell transplantation. Study-level information: Recipient samples before transplant were obtained post-cytoreduction.

Sequenced by immunoSEQ multiplex PCR; TCRdb stores in-frame clones only, minus some. The sample holds roughly 29,000 clones, over 60% seen once. The study's findings and limits: Recipient TCR diversity dropped after transplant; expanded clonotypes rose from day 30 to 180. Without cell sorting, CD4 versus CD8 contributions remain unresolved.

The specimen was peripheral blood mononuclear cells, collected before stem cell transplant. The chain uses TRBV6-5 and TRBJ2-7; maybe TRBD1 (6 bases). The receptor comes from a man aged 50 to 59 with myelodysplastic syndrome. Some clones in this sample may be carry-over from other donors' samples. In nucleotides, the CDR3 is TGTGCCAGCAGTTACTCCGGGGACACCTCCTACGAGCAGTACTTC. Residues: CASSYSGDTSYEQYF.